Listed below are T cell receptor beta chains from one sample, sequenced in a study of shared clonotypes between healthy human individuals. Data came from immunoSEQ multiplex PCR; TCRdb stores just in-frame clones and leaves some out. The sample carries about 610,000 clones, approximately 97% recorded once. Sequencing was done on a sample of naive CD4+ T cells sorted from blood. Every receptor here comes from a woman in her 30s in good health. The CDR3 runs from the conserved cysteine through the conserved F or W. The order of the fields is V gene, clone size, J gene, D gene, CDR3 protein, CDR3 DNA. A D gene is named only where the DNA matches it firmly. Not all rows give a size; the values are once, few, many and, for expanded clones, a class.

TRBV9	NA	TRBJ2-3	TRBD2	CASSPLSGSNTDTQYF	TGTGCCAGCAGCCCGCTGAGCGGGAGCAACACAGATACGCAGTATTTT
TRBV10-3	NA	TRBJ2-1	TRBD1	CAIKGQGHTEQFF	TGTGCCATCAAAGGACAGGGACACACTGAGCAGTTCTTC
TRBV28	NA	TRBJ2-7	TRBD1	CASSPGTGDPYEQYF	TGTGCCAGCAGTCCCGGGACAGGGGACCCCTACGAGCAGTACTTC
TRBV5-1	NA	TRBJ2-1	TRBD2	CASSLDPGLAGYNEQFF	TGCGCCAGCAGCTTGGATCCCGGACTAGCGGGGTACAATGAGCAGTTCTTC
TRBV4-1	NA	TRBJ2-7	NA	CASSHLFRSKPYEQYF	TGCGCCAGCAGCCATCTTTTTCGCAGCAAGCCCTACGAGCAGTACTTC
TRBV5-1	NA	TRBJ2-7	TRBD1	CASSLAGTGPYEQYF	TGCGCCAGCAGCTTGGCCGGGACAGGGCCCTACGAGCAGTACTTC
TRBV18	NA	TRBJ2-5	NA	CASSPPIMPAGTQYF	TGTGCCAGCTCACCACCGATTATGCCTGCTGGGACCCAGTACTTC
TRBV28	NA	TRBJ2-7	NA	CASSSPRVWEQYF	TGTGCCAGCAGTTCCCCCAGGGTTTGGGAGCAGTACTTC
TRBV21-1	once	TRBJ2-7	NA	CASSKWTGEKYEQYF	TGTGCCAGCAGCAAATGGACAGGGGAGAAATACGAGCAGTACTTC
TRBV30	once	TRBJ1-2	TRBD1	CAWTRQGPTGYTF	TGTGCCTGGACTCGACAGGGTCCGACGGGCTACACCTTC
TRBV30	NA	TRBJ1-3	NA	CAWSVSNGNTIYF	TGTGCCTGGAGTGTATCGAATGGAAACACCATATATTTT
TRBV11-1	NA	TRBJ2-7	TRBD2	CASSYGTHSGSSYEQYF	TGTGCCAGCAGCTATGGGACTCATAGCGGGAGTTCCTACGAGCAGTACTTC
TRBV11-2	NA	TRBJ2-7	NA	CASSTWGYYEQYF	TGTGCCAGCAGTACTTGGGGGTACTACGAGCAGTACTTC
TRBV6-1	NA	TRBJ1-1	NA	CASSEQNRQEAFF	TGTGCCAGCAGTGAACAGAACCGACAGGAAGCTTTCTTT
TRBV4-1	NA	TRBJ1-5	NA	CASSQVPGSQPQHF	TGCGCCAGCAGCCAAGTCCCCGGCAGTCAGCCCCAGCATTTT
TRBV10-3	NA	TRBJ2-1	NA	CAISEGVYNEQFF	TGTGCCATCAGTGAGGGGGTTTACAATGAGCAGTTCTTC
TRBV28	NA	TRBJ1-5	NA	CASSPDLLARAQHF	TGTGCCAGCAGTCCGGACCTGCTTGCTCGGGCCCAGCATTTT
TRBV7-9	few	TRBJ1-2	NA	CASSPGSGDGYTF	TGTGCCAGCAGCCCTGGGTCGGGAGATGGCTACACCTTC
TRBV27	few	TRBJ2-2	NA	CASSLDTGELFF	TGTGCCAGCAGTTTAGACACCGGGGAGCTGTTTTTT
TRBV28	NA	TRBJ2-7	NA	CASSSHGPSEQYF	TGTGCCAGCAGCTCCCACGGGCCCTCCGAGCAGTACTTC
TRBV13	NA	TRBJ2-5	TRBD1	CASSRQGTAPGETQYF	TGTGCCAGCAGCAGACAGGGGACGGCTCCTGGGGAGACCCAGTACTTC
TRBV18	NA	TRBJ2-1	NA	CASSPPGEGQFF	TGTGCCAGCTCACCACCGGGAGAGGGGCAGTTCTTC
TRBV11-2	NA	TRBJ2-5	TRBD2	CASSLGASGSLETQYF	TGTGCCAGCAGCTTGGGGGCTAGCGGGAGTTTAGAGACCCAGTACTTC
TRBV5-1	NA	TRBJ2-7	NA	CASSLAVGYEQYF	TGCGCCAGCAGCTTGGCCGTGGGTTACGAGCAGTACTTC
TRBV6-5	NA	TRBJ2-1	NA	CASSYGRQIYNEQFF	TGTGCCAGCAGTTACGGGCGGCAGATCTACAATGAGCAGTTCTTC